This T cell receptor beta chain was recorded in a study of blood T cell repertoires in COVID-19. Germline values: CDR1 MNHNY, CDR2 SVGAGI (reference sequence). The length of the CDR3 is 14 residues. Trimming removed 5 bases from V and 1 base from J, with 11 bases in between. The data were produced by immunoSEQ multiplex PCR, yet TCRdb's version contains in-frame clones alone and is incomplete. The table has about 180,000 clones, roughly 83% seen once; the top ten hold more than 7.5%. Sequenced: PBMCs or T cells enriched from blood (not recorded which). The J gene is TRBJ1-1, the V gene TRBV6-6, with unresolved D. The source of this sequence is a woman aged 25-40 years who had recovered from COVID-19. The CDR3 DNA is TGTGCCAGCAGTAATATAGACAAGAACACTGAAGCTTTCTTT. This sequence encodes CASSNIDKNTEAFF.